The 10 T cell receptor beta chains listed next were all sequenced from one sample in a study of shared clonotypes between healthy human individuals. Clones were read by immunoSEQ multiplex PCR, and TCRdb kept only the in-frame ones, dropping some. The sample lists some 2,100,000 clones, approximately 94% seen once, with 1.5% to 2% in the top ten. Positively selected for CCR7, the CD45RO-negative cells used as naive CD8 cells excluded terminally differentiated effector memory CD45RA+ cells. Sequencing was carried out using naive CD8+ T cells from PBMCs. Receptors originate from a man between 18 and 29 years old in good health. Some clones in this sample may be carry-over from other donors' samples.

The chain carries TRBV5-8 and TRBJ2-7; 7 bases fit TRBD2. This CDR3 comprises 15 residues. From germline, CDR1 is SGHTS and CDR2 YDEGEE. Trimming took 3 bases from V and 0 from J; bases not matched to a gene: 6. The CDR3 DNA reads as TGTGCCAGCAGCTCAGGTGGGGGGGACTCCTACGAGCAGTACTTC. Residues: CASSSGGGDSYEQYF.

In this sample, this clone turned up once. This chain connects TRBV9 to TRBJ2-3; D is undetermined. Looked up from germline, CDR1 is SGDLS and CDR2 is YYNGEE. The CDR3 length is 14 residues. V was clipped by 0 bases and J by 2 bases, with 7 bases between them. For the CDR3, the DNA is TGTGCCAGCAGCGTAGGCCCCAACACAGATACGCAGTATTTT. Protein sequence: CASSVGPNTDTQYF.

J is TRBJ1-2 and V is TRBV27; 8 nucleotides match TRBD1. The CDR3 extends over 16 amino acids. V trimming: 4 bases; J trimming: 7 bases; junction bases outside the gene matches: 14. Per the germline V gene, CDR1 is MNHEY and CDR2 is SMNVEV (reference sequence). CDR3 sequence (DNA): TGTGCCAGCAGTTACACCTCCAGGGGCAGGGGGCTTGGCTACACCTTC. Protein: CASSYTSRGRGLGYTF.

The rearrangement uses TRBV11-3 and TRBJ2-5, with a possible D match to TRBD2 (5 bases). The V end lost 1 base, the J end lost 5 bases, and 11 bases lay between the germline ends. Looked up from germline, CDR1 is SGHNT and CDR2 is YENEEA. The CDR3 is 14 residues long. The CDR3 spells CASSLAGSGETQYF. In nucleotides, the CDR3 is TGTGCCAGCAGCTTAGCTGGGAGTGGGGAGACCCAGTACTTC. Full variable domain (missing parts from reference TRBV11-3 and TRBJ2-5): EAGVVQSPRYKIIEKKQPVAFWCNPISGHNTLYWYLQNLGQGPELLIRYENEEAVDDSQLPKDRFSAERLKGVDSTLKIQPAELGDSAVYLCASSLAGSGETQYFGPGTRLLVL.

The genes are TRBV27 and TRBJ2-3, with TRBD2 identical over 8 bases. The CDR3 runs to 16 residues. V gave up 2 bases and J gave up 1 base; unmatched junction bases: 5. In germline, CDR1 is MNHEY, CDR2 SMNVEV (reference sequence). The CDR3 sequence is CASSLLPGGGTDTQYF. The CDR3 bases are TGTGCCAGCAGTTTACTTCCGGGGGGGGGCACAGATACGCAGTATTTT.

The rearrangement joins TRBV28 to TRBJ1-1, with TRBD1 identical over 8 bases. V was clipped by 5 bases and J by 7 bases; unmatched bases: 9. The V gene's germline CDR1 is MDHEN and CDR2 SYDVKM. CDR3 length: 14 residues. CDR3 region: CASSTGTGNVEAFF. The CDR3 DNA reads TGTGCCAGCAGTACCGGGACAGGTAACGTTGAAGCTTTCTTT.

V usage is TRBV28 and J usage is TRBJ1-1, with TRBD1 identical over 7 bases. The V segment lost 2 bases and the J segment 3 bases; nucleotides outside the gene matches: 6. Germline CDR1 MDHEN, CDR2 SYDVKM. CDR3 length: 15 amino acids. The CDR3 protein is CASSLTHRGDTEAFF. CDR3 coding DNA: TGTGCCAGCAGTTTAACCCACAGGGGAGACACTGAAGCTTTCTTT.

This sequence joins TRBV29-1 and TRBJ1-1, with D perhaps matching TRBD1 (5 bases). Per germline, CDR1 SQVTM and CDR2 ANQGSEA. V was trimmed by 5 bases and J by 2 bases, leaving 15 bases between them. The CDR3 sequence is 14 residues long. CDR3 DNA sequence: TGCAGCGTTACCCCGTGGGGGATTAACACTGAAGCTTTCTTT. It codes for CSVTPWGINTEAFF. The full variable domain, in which reference TRBV29-1 and TRBJ1-1 provide the parts outside the CDR3, is SAVISQKPSRDICQRGTSLTIQCQVDSQVTMMFWYRQQPGQSLTLIATANQGSEATYESGFVIDKFPISRPNLTFSTLTVSNMSPEDSSIYLCSVTPWGINTEAFFGQGTRLTVV.

This chain joins TRBV7-9 and TRBJ2-7; 12 positions agree with TRBD1. V trimming: 5 bases; J trimming: 6 bases; junction bases outside the gene matches: 11. This CDR3 has 16 amino acids. Germline CDR1 is SEHNR and CDR2 is FQNEAQ (reference sequence). CDR3 nucleotide sequence: TGTGCCAGCAGCACGTCCACCGGGACAGGGGGCCTCGAGCAGTACTTC. This translates into CASSTSTGTGGLEQYF.

V usage is TRBV15 and J usage is TRBJ2-2, with 11 bases that match TRBD1. This CDR3 has 14 amino acids. V was clipped by 10 bases and J by 3 bases; unmatched bases: 4. From germline, CDR1 is LNHNV and CDR2 YYDKDF (reference sequence). Here the CDR3 DNA reads TGTGCCAGTGCGGGACAGGGGGACACCGGGGAGCTGTTTTTT. Encoded protein: CASAGQGDTGELFF.